The sequence of this TCR beta chain was determined in a study of shared clonotypes between healthy human individuals. General study findings and limits: Represented genetic and exposure-history diversity was restricted by having few donors. Sorted-subset sequencing, rarefaction showed, was incomplete despite large depth.

Data came from immunoSEQ multiplex PCR; TCRdb stores just in-frame clones and leaves some out. Of a few million clones listed, about 92% are singletons. About this clone itself: Its specificity is not known.

CDR3 size: 15 residues. Germline CDR1 is SGHKS and CDR2 is YYEKEE (reference sequence). Trimming stripped 0 bases from V and 6 bases from J, with 12 bases between. The sequenced sample was naive CD4+ T cells from PBMCs. Subset here: CD45RA+ positively selected. The chain joins TRBV5-5 to TRBJ1-4; D is undetermined. The receptor's source is a man between 18 and 35 years old in good health. Some clones in this sample may be carry-over from other donors' samples. The CDR3 loop is CASSLAKGGDEKLFF. Written as DNA, the CDR3 is TGTGCCAGCAGCTTGGCCAAGGGAGGCGATGAAAAACTGTTTTTT. Full variable domain (missing parts from reference TRBV5-5 and TRBJ1-4): DAGVTQSPTHLIKTRGQQVTLRCSPISGHKSVSWYQQVLGQGPQFIFQYYEKEERGRGNFPDRFSARQFPNYSSELNVNALLLGDSALYLCASSLAKGGDEKLFFGSGTQLSVL.